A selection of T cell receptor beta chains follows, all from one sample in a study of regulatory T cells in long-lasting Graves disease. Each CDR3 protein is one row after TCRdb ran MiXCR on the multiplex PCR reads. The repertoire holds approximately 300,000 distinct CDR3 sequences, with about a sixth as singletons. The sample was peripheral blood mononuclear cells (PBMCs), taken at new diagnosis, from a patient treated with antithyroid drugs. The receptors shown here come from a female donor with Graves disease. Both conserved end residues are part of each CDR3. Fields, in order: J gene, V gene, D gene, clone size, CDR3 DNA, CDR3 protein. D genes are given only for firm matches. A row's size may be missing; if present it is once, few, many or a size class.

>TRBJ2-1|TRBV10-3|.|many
TGTGCCATCAGTGAGTCCTTGTACAATGAGCAGTTCTTC
CAISESLYNEQFF
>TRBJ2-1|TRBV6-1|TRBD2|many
TGTGCCAGCGCCTTAGCGGGGCTCAATGAGCAGTTCTTC
CASALAGLNEQFF
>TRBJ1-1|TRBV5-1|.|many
TGCGCCAGCAGCCCCGAACAAAGCGCATGGACTGAAGCTTACTTC
CASSPEQSAWTEAYF
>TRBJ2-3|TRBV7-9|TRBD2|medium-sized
TGTGCCAGCAGTTTAACTAGCGGGGGCACAGATACGCAGTATTTT
CASSLTSGGTDTQYF
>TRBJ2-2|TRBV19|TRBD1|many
TGTGCCAGTAGTTGGCAGGGGGCTGGCACCGGGGAGCTGTTTTTT
CASSWQGAGTGELFF
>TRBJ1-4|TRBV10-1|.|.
TGCGCCACGCCGATCCGATTTGAGGCCCAGGAAGGAAAAACTGTTTTT
CATPIRFEAQEGKTVF
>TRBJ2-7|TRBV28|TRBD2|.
TGTGCCAGCGGGGGGCTAGCGGGAGGTTACGAGCAGTACTTC
CASGGLAGGYEQYF
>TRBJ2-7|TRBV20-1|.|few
TGCAGTGCTAGAGATGGGGTTGGCAGAGACGAGCAGTACTTC
CSARDGVGRDEQYF
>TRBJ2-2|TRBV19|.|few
TGTGCCATCTCCCTAGGAGGCACCGGGGAGCTGTTTTTT
CAISLGGTGELFF
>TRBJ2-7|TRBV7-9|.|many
TGTGCCAGCAGCTTAGCGGGGTCCCTGGGCTACGAGCAGTACTTC
CASSLAGSLGYEQYF